This record looks at one TCR beta chain sequence and its context. A clone one base away is much larger, so this may be a read error. Indicated time point: pre-sensitization, week 0. The sample's treatment: therapeutic diphenylcyclopropenone sensitization with weekly scalp DPC. MiXCR, run by TCRdb on the RACE reads, gives a single entry per CDR3 protein. Of roughly 100,000 distinct CDR3 sequences in the sample, 12% were seen once. The length of the CDR3 is 14 residues. Germline V CDR1 and CDR2: KGHSH, LQKENI. This sample is part of a study of human T cells and chemical hapten exposure. Sequences were derived from whole blood, sampled in connection with sensitization to the hapten diphenylcyclopropenone (DPC). The J gene is TRBJ1-6, the V gene TRBV18; 8 positions agree with TRBD1. This receptor was obtained from a woman in her forties or fifties with alopecia areata. Some clones in this sample may be carry-over from other donors' samples. CDR3 amino acids: CASSSGQGASTLHF. CDR3 DNA sequence: TGTGCCAGCTCATCCGGGCAGGGGGCTTCAACCCTCCACTTT.